This T cell receptor beta chain is from a study of cytomegalovirus exposure and HLA in healthy donors. This clone was observed a handful of times. The germline gives CDR1 MGHRA, CDR2 YSYEKL. The CDR3 runs to 16 residues. Trimming removed 2 bases from V and 4 bases from J; junction bases left unmatched: 5. PCR primers comprised 60 Vbeta and 13 Jbeta primers. Here immunoSEQ multiplex PCR was the method, and the copy in TCRdb shows in-frame clones only, minus some. Here the sample spans 180,000 or so clones, 75% to 85% being singletons. The chain links TRBV4-1 to TRBJ2-1, with 10 nucleotides matching TRBD2. The source is a woman aged 45-59 years in good health and CMV-seropositive. The sequencing sample was made of PBMCs. The CDR3 spells CASSQLAGERYNEQFF. The CDR3 DNA follows: TGCGCCAGCAGCCAACTAGCGGGGGAGAGATACAATGAGCAGTTCTTC.